This TCR beta chain was found in a study of CD8+ T cells in alopecia areata. In the study overall: Those treated were given oral tofacitinib at 5 to 10 mg twice daily. Once tofacitinib had been taken for 6 to 18 months, 6 months off drug followed. Study-wide results and limits: Lesional scalp, notably in alopecia totalis/universalis, had clonality above that of normal scalp.

The V gene lost 5 bases and the J gene lost 2 bases, with 4 bases spanning the gap. Germline assignment: CDR1 GTSNPN and CDR2 SVGIG (reference sequence). This CDR3 has 11 amino acids. This clone was picked up a small number of times. The antigen is unknown. The same CDR3 also results from other DNA sequences found in this sample. Stated treatment: oral pan-JAK inhibitor, 5-10 mg twice daily. cDNA prepared by RNA extraction and subsequent reverse transcription served as the template for sequencing. TCRdb's copy holds only in-frame clones and misses some; the assay was immunoSEQ multiplex PCR. The table lists some 180,000 clones, approximately 55% of them singletons.

V usage is TRBV30 and J usage is TRBJ2-1; unclear D gene. This material consisted of CD8+ T cells sorted from blood, taken at week 24, from a patient treated with tofacitinib. The clonotype was recovered from a human donor with alopecia areata. The CDR3 bases are TGTGCCTGGCGGGCCTACAATGAGCAGTTCTTC. Protein: CAWRAYNEQFF.